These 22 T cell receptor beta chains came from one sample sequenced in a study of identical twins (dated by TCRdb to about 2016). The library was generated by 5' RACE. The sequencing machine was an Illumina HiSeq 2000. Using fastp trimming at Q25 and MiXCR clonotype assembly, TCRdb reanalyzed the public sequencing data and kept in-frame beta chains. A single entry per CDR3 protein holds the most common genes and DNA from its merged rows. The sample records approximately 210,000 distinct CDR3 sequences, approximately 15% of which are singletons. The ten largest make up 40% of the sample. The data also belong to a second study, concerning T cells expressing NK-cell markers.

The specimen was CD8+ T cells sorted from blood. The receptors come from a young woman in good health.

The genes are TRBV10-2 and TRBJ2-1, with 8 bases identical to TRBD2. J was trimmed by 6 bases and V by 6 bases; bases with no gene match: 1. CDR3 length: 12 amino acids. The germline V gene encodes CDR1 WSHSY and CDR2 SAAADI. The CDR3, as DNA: TGCGCCAGCAGGGGACTAGTCAATGAGCAGTTCTTC. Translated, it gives CASRGLVNEQFF.

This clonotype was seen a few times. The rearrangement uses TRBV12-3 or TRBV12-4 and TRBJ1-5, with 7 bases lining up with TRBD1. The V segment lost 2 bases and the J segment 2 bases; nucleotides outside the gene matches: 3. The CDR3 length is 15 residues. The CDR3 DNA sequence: TGTGCCAGCAGTTTATATGGGACAGGCAATCAGCCCCAGCATTTT. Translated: CASSLYGTGNQPQHF.

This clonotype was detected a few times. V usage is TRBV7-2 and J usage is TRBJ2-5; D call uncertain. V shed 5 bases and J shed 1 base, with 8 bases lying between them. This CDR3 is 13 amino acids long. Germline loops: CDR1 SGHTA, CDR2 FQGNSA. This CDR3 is CASSRIFQETQYF. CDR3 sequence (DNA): TGTGCCAGCAGCCGCATATTCCAAGAGACCCAGTACTTC.

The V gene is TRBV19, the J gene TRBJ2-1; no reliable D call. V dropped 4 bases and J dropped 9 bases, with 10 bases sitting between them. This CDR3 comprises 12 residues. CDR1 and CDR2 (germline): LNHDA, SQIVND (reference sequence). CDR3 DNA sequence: TGTGCCAGTAGTACGACCTCGGGTGAGCAGTTCTTC. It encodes CASSTTSGEQFF. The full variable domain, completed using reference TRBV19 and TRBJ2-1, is DGGITQSPKYLFRKEGQNVTLSCEQNLNHDAMYWYRQDPGQGLRLIYYSQIVNDFQKGDIAEGYSVSREKKESFPLTVTSAQKNPTAFYLCASSTTSGEQFFGPGTRLTVL.

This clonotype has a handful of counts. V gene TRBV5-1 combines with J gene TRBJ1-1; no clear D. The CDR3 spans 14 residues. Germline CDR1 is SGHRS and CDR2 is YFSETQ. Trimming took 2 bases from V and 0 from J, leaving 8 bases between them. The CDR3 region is CASSFRTMNTEAFF. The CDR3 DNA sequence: TGCGCCAGCAGCTTTCGGACCATGAACACTGAAGCTTTCTTT.

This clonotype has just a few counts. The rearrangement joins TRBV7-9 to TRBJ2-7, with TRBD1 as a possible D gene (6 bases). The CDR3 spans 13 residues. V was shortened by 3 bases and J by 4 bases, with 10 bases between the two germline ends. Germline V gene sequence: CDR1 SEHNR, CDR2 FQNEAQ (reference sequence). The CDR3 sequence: CASSFIGGYEQYF. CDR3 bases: TGTGCCAGCAGCTTCATAGGGGGTTACGAGCAGTACTTC. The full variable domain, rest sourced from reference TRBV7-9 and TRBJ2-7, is DTGVSQNPRHKITKRGQNVTFRCDPISEHNRLYWYRQTLGQGPEFLTYFQNEAQLEKSRLLSDRFSAERPKGSFSTLEIQRTEQGDSAMYLCASSFIGGYEQYFGPGTRLTVT.

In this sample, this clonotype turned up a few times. The CDR3 DNA follows: TGTGCCAGCAGTTCTCTTCTCGGGGAGCTGTTTTTT. It codes for CASSSLLGELFF. The rearrangement links TRBV6-2 or TRBV6-3 to TRBJ2-2; D remains unclear. Trimming pared 4 bases from V and 7 bases from J, leaving 7 bases between. CDR1 is MNHEY and CDR2 is SVGEGT in the germline V gene. CDR3 size: 12 residues.

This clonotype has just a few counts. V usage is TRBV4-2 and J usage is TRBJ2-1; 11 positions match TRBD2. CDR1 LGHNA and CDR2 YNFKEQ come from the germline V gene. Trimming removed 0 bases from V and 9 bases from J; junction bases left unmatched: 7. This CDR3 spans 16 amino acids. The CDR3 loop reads CASSQENSGGAGEQFF. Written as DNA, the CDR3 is TGTGCCAGCAGCCAAGAAAATAGCGGGGGGGCAGGTGAGCAGTTCTTC.

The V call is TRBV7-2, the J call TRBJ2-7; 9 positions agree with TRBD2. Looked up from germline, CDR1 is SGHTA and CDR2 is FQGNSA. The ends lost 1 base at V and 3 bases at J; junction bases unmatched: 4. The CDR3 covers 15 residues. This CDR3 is CASSLVVSGSYEQYF. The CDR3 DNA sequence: TGTGCCAGCAGCTTAGTTGTTAGCGGGAGCTACGAGCAGTACTTC.

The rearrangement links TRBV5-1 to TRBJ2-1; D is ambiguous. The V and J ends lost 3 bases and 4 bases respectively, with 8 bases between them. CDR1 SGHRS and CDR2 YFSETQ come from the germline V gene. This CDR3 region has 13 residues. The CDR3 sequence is CASSSTGYNEQFF. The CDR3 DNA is TGCGCCAGCAGCTCCACCGGGTACAATGAGCAGTTCTTC.

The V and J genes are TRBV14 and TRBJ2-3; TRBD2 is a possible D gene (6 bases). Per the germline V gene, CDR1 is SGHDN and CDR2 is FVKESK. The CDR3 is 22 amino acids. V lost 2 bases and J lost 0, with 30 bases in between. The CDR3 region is CASSQLSGGGSTSSSSTDTQYF. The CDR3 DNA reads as TGTGCCAGCAGCCAATTAAGTGGCGGAGGGTCCACTAGCTCAAGTAGCACAGATACGCAGTATTTT.

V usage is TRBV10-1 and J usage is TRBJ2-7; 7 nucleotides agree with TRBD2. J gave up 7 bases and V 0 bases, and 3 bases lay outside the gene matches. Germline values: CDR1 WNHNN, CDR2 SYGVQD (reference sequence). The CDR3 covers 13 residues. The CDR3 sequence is CASSESPGGEQYF. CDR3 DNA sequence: TGCGCCAGCAGTGAGTCGCCGGGAGGAGAGCAGTACTTC.

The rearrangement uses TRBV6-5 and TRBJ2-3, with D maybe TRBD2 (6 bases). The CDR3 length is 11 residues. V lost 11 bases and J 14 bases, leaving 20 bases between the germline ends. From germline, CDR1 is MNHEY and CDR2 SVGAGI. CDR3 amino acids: CAVAFRDSLYF. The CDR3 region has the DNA TGTGCCGTTGCCTTCCGGGACTCACTGTATTTT.

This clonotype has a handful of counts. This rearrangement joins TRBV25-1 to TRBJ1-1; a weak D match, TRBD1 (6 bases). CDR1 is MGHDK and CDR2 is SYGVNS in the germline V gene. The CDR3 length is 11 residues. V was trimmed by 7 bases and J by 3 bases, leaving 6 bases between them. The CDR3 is CASKGDTEAFF. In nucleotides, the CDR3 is TGTGCCAGCAAGGGGGACACTGAAGCTTTCTTT. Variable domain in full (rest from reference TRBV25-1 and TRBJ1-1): EADIYQTPRYLVIGTGKKITLECSQTMGHDKMYWYQQDPGMELHLIHYSYGVNSTEKGDLSSESTVSRIRTEHFPLTLESARPSHTSQYLCASKGDTEAFFGQGTRLTVV.

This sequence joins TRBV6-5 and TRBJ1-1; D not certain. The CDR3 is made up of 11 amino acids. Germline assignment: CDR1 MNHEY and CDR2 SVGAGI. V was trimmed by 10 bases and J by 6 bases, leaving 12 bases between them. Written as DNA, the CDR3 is TGTGCCACACTAGTCAGCGCTGAAGCTTTCTTT. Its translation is CATLVSAEAFF.

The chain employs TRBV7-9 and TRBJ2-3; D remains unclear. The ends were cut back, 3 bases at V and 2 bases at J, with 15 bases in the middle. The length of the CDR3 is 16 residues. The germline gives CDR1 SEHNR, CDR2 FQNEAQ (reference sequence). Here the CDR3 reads CASSFTWIVDTDTQYF. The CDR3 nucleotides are TGTGCCAGCAGCTTTACGTGGATAGTCGACACAGATACGCAGTATTTT.

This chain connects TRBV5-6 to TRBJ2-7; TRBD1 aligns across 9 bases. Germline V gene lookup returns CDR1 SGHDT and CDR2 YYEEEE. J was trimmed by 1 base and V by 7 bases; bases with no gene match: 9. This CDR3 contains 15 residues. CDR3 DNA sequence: TGTGCCAGCGGACAGGGGACCCTTTTATCCTACGAGCAGTACTTC. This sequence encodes CASGQGTLLSYEQYF.

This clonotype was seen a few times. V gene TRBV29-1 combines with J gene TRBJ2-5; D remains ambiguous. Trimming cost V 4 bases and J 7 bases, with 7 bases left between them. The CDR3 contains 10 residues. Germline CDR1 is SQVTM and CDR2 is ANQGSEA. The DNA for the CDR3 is TGCAGCGTTGCGAGGAGGACCCAGTACTTC. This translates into CSVARRTQYF.

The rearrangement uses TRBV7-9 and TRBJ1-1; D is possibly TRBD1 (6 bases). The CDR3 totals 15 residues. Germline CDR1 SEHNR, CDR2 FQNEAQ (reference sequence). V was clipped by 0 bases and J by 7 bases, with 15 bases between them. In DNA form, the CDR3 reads TGTGCCAGCAGCTTAGCTCAGGGGCGGAGGCTTGAAGCTTTCTTT. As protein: CASSLAQGRRLEAFF. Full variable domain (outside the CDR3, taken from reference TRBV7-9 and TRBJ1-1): DTGVSQNPRHKITKRGQNVTFRCDPISEHNRLYWYRQTLGQGPEFLTYFQNEAQLEKSRLLSDRFSAERPKGSFSTLEIQRTEQGDSAMYLCASSLAQGRRLEAFFGQGTRLTVV.

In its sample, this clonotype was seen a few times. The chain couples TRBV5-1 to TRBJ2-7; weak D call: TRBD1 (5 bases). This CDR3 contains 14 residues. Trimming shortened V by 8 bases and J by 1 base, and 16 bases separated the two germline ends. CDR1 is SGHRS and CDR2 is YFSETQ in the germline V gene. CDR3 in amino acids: CASRAGDSSYEQYF. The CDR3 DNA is TGCGCCAGTCGGGCCGGAGACAGTTCCTACGAGCAGTACTTC.

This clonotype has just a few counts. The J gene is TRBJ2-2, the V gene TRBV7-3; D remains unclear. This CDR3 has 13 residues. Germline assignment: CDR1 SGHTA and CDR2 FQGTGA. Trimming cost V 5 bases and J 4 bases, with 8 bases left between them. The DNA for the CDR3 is TGTGCCAGCAGCCCGCTAGTCACCGGGGAGCTGTTTTTT. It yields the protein CASSPLVTGELFF. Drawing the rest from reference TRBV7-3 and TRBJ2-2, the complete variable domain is GAGVSQTPSNKVTEKGKYVELRCDPISGHTALYWYRQSLGQGPEFLIYFQGTGAADDSGLPNDRFFAVRPEGSVSTLKIQRTERGDSAVYLCASSPLVTGELFFGEGSRLTVL.

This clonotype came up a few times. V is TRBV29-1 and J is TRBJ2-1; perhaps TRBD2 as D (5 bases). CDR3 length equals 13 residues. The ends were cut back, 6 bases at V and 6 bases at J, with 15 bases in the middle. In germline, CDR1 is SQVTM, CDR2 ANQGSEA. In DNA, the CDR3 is TGCAGCGTCGCGGAGGTTACGGGCAATGAGCAGTTCTTC. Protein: CSVAEVTGNEQFF.